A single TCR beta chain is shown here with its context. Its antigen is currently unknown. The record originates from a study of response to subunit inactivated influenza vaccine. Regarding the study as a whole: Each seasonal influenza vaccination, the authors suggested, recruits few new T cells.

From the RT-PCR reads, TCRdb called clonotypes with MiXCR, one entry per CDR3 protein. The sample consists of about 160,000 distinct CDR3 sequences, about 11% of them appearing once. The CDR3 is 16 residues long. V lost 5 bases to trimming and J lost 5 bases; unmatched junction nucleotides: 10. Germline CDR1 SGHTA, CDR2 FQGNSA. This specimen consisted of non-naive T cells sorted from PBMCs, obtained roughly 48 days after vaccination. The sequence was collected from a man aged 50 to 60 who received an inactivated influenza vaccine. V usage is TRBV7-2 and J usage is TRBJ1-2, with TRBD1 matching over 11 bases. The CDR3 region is CASSPGQGAYVYGYTF. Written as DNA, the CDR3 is TGTGCCAGCAGCCCCGGACAGGGGGCTTATGTTTATGGCTACACCTTC.